This T cell receptor (beta chain) was obtained from a study of blood T cells in healthy people across ages. Points from the study as a whole: Estimated diversity across one million T cells was deemed an underestimate. More naive CD4+ cells and higher diversity were found in long-lived than in aged donors.

With respect to this clonotype: Antigen: not known.

Combining a sample-barcoded 5' primer with a J-beta primer mix, a second PCR ran for roughly 7 to 12 cycles. Using its own MiXCR run on the 5' RACE reads, TCRdb lists one record per CDR3 protein. This table has about 510,000 distinct CDR3 sequences, about 27% appearing once. The same data also contributed to another study, on T cells of mothers and their children.

The sequenced material came from blood. The clonotype was recovered from a boy between 2 and 10 years old in good health.

The chain's CDR3 is CASSSSGVSTGELFF. The CDR3 coding sequence is TGCGCCAGCAGCTCCTCAGGGGTCTCCACCGGGGAGCTGTTTTTT. The V and J genes are TRBV5-1 and TRBJ2-2; D possibly corresponds to TRBD1 (6 bases). Trimming pared 3 bases from V and 4 bases from J, leaving 13 bases between. CDR3 length: 15 amino acids. CDR1 SGHRS and CDR2 YFSETQ come from the germline V gene.